The entry below describes one T cell receptor beta chain. The antigen is undetermined. Trimming cost V 2 bases and J 5 bases, with 19 bases left between them. The CDR3 loop spans 18 amino acids. Sequencing was performed with immunoSEQ multiplex PCR; in TCRdb, only in-frame clones are kept and a portion is missing. The sample contains roughly 150,000 clones, just over 90% of which appear only once. These data come from a study of T cell responses to AZD1222 COVID-19 vaccine. Whole-study findings and limits: Females outnumbered males among donors, who were mostly white British; clonal diversity was possibly underestimated. Unmutated regions of variants are reportedly targeted by nearly half of spike-specific TCRs.

This receptor was obtained from an adult who received the AZD1222 COVID-19 vaccine. The material sequenced was peripheral blood, taken 28 days after the second AZD1222 dose. The chain couples TRBV23-1 to TRBJ1-6, with D maybe TRBD1 (5 bases). TRBV23-1 carries the ORF label, with uncertain function. The CDR3 DNA is TGCGCCAGCAGTCAACGAATTTTGCCGGGACCCAATAATTCACCCCTCCACTTT. This sequence encodes CASSQRILPGPNNSPLHF.